Below are 6 T cell receptor beta chains sequenced from a single sample in a study of cytomegalovirus exposure and HLA in healthy donors. PCR employed 60 Vbeta and 13 Jbeta primers. Method: immunoSEQ multiplex PCR; TCRdb's copy keeps in-frame clones and lacks some. The sample includes more than 95,000 clones, around 79% of them seen just once. What was sequenced was PBMCs. All receptors come from a man aged 60 to 75 in good health and CMV-seropositive.

The chain couples TRBV29-1 to TRBJ2-5, with 7 nucleotides matching TRBD1. V lost 6 bases, J lost 2 bases, and 9 bases stayed unmatched. In germline, CDR1 is SQVTM, CDR2 ANQGSEA. The CDR3 contains 14 residues. The CDR3 DNA sequence: TGCAGCGTACGGACAGGCCTATATCAAGAGACCCAGTACTTC. It is translated as CSVRTGLYQETQYF.

The rearrangement joins TRBV6-5 to TRBJ2-7, with 7 bases matching TRBD2. This CDR3 is 12 amino acids long. Germline CDR1 MNHEY, CDR2 SVGAGI. Unmatched junction bases numbered 4, after V lost 8 bases and J lost 3 bases. The DNA of the CDR3 is TGTGCCAGCGGGGGGAGGGGCTACGAGCAGTACTTC. Encoded protein: CASGGRGYEQYF.

The chain employs TRBV11-2 and TRBJ1-1; D may be TRBD1 (5 bases). The V and J ends lost 0 bases and 7 bases respectively, with 12 bases between them. Looked up from germline, CDR1 is SGHAT and CDR2 is FQNNGV. CDR3 size: 14 residues. CDR3 in DNA: TGTGCCAGCAGCTTAGATCGTGAGCAGGGTGAAGCTTTCTTT. It codes for CASSLDREQGEAFF.

This chain joins TRBV19 and TRBJ2-3; 11 bases align to TRBD2. The CDR3 consists of 17 residues. V lost 3 bases, J lost 1 base, and 6 bases stayed unmatched. CDR1 and CDR2 from the germline V gene are LNHDA and SQIVND (reference sequence). For the CDR3, the DNA is TGTGCCAGTAGTATTGCTAGCGGGGGGTTCCGCACAGATACGCAGTATTTT. Protein product: CASSIASGGFRTDTQYF. Variable domain in full (rest from reference TRBV19 and TRBJ2-3): DGGITQSPKYLFRKEGQNVTLSCEQNLNHDAMYWYRQDPGQGLRLIYYSQIVNDFQKGDIAEGYSVSREKKESFPLTVTSAQKNPTAFYLCASSIASGGFRTDTQYFGPGTRLTVL.

The CDR3 region has the DNA TGTGCCAGCAGCGTAGGCAGTAGCGGGGTGGACGAGCAGTACTTC. As protein: CASSVGSSGVDEQYF. The chain has TRBV9 and TRBJ2-7, with 8 nucleotides matching TRBD2. The V gene end was trimmed by 0 bases and the J gene end by 5 bases; junction bases not matched to a gene: 7. Germline V lookup: CDR1 SGDLS, CDR2 YYNGEE. This CDR3 is 15 amino acids long.

The chain links TRBV5-5 to TRBJ1-1; no clear D. Trimming stripped 4 bases from V and 1 base from J, with 8 bases between. This CDR3 comprises 13 residues. Germline V CDR1 and CDR2: SGHKS, YYEKEE (reference sequence). The CDR3 DNA reads as TGTGCCAGCAGCCCGAGCGGGAACACTGAAGCTTTCTTT. Residues: CASSPSGNTEAFF.